This TCR beta chain was recorded in a study of T cell changes during pregnancy in multiple sclerosis (dated by TCRdb to between 2019 and 2020). Turning to the overall study: Changes in the T cell repertoire over the course of pregnancy were examined in this study in women with multiple sclerosis.

Library creation used the immunoSEQ multiplex PCR assay. Drawn from immuneACCESS, this table holds only the in-frame rearrangements with V and J called that TCRdb kept. Clones are partly lost; checked studies trace under half to an unresolved V gene and leave the rest unexplained. The sample records 45,000 to 60,000 clones, under 95% of which are singletons. The top ten constitute around 2.9% of the sample. Remarks on this clone: Its specific antigen is unknown. Base qualities are not provided; no much larger clone lies one nucleotide away.

Reading the germline V gene gives CDR1 SQVTM and CDR2 ANQGSEA. Between the V and J ends, shortened by 6 bases and 5 bases respectively, the junction contains 16 bases. Its CDR3 holds 13 amino acids, cysteine through phenylalanine. Here the CDR3 DNA is all that survives: 39 bases in frame from base 1. Sequencing was performed on CD8+ T cells from peripheral blood mononuclear cells, taken before pregnancy. This receptor was obtained from a female donor with multiple sclerosis, enrolled in a pregnancy study. In this chain, TRBV29-1 is recombined with TRBJ1-1; D gene: possibly TRBD1, on 6 matching bases. The CDR3 region: CSVEQTQGTEAFF. The bases read TGCAGCGTGGAACAGACCCAGGGGACTGAAGCTTTCTTT. The full variable domain, completed from the reference TRBV29-1 and TRBJ1-1 proteins outside the CDR3, reads SAVISQKPSRDICQRGTSLTIQCQVDSQVTMMFWYRQQPGQSLTLIATANQGSEATYESGFVIDKFPISRPNLTFSTLTVSNMSPEDSSIYLCSVEQTQGTEAFFGQGTRLTVV.